The source of this T cell receptor beta chain is a study of blood T cell repertoires in COVID-19. Study summary: Spain, Italy and the United States supplied samples that represented acute and convalescent COVID-19. T cells, B-cell-depleted T cells, or PBMCs supplied cDNA or gDNA.

Under the authors' procedure: Cell counts per sample came from amplifying reference gene primers. Repertoires were generated with immunoSEQ multiplex PCR, while TCRdb's copy carries only in-frame clones and drops some. From that table come the V and J calls and clone size; the DNA was used to work out D and trimming. The sample yields about 220,000 clones, roughly 86% seen once. One Seattle source followed patients from active infection through their disease course. The CDR3 has 12 residues. The germline gives CDR1 SNHLY, CDR2 FYNNEI. J gave up 5 bases and V 6 bases, and 2 bases lay outside the gene matches.

The gene calls are TRBV2 and TRBJ2-5; 8 bases are a match to TRBD2. The sequencing input was peripheral blood. This clonotype originated in a woman between 45 and 60 years old with COVID-19, enrolled during active disease. CDR3 sequence reads: CASSGGAETQYF. In DNA form, the CDR3 reads TGTGCCAGCAGCGGGGGGGCCGAGACCCAGTACTTC.